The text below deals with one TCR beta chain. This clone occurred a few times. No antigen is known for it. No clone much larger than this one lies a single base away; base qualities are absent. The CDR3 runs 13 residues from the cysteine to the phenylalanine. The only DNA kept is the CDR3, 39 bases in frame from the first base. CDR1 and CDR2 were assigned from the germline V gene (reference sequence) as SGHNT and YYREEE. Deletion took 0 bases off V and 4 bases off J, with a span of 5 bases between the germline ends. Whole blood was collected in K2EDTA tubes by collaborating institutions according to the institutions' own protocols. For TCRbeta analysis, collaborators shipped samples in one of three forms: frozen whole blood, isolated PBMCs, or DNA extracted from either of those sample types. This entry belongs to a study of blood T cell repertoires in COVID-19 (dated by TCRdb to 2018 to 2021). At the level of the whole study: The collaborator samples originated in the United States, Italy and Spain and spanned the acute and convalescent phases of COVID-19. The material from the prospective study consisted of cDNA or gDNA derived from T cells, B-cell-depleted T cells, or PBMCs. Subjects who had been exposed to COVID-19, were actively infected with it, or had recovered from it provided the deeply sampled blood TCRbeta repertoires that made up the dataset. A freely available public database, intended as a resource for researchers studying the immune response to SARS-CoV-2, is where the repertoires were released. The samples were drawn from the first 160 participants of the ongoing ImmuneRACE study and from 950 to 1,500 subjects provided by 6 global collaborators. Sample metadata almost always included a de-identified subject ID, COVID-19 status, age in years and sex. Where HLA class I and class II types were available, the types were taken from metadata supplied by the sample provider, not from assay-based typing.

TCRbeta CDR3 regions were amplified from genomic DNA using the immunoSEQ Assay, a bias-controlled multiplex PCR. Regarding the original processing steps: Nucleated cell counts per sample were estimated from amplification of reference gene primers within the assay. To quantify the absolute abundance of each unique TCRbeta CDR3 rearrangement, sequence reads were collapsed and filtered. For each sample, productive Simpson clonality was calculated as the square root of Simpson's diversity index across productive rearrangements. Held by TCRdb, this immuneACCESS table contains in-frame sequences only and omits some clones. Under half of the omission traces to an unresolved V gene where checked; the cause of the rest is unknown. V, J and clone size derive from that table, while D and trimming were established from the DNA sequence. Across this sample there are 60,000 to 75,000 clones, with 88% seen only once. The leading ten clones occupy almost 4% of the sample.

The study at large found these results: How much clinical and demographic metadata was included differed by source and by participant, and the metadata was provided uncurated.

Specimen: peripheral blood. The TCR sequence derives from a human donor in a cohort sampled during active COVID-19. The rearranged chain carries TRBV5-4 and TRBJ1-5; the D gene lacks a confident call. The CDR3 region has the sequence CASSLARNQPQHF. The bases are TGTGCCAGCAGCTTGGCCAGAAATCAGCCCCAGCATTTT.